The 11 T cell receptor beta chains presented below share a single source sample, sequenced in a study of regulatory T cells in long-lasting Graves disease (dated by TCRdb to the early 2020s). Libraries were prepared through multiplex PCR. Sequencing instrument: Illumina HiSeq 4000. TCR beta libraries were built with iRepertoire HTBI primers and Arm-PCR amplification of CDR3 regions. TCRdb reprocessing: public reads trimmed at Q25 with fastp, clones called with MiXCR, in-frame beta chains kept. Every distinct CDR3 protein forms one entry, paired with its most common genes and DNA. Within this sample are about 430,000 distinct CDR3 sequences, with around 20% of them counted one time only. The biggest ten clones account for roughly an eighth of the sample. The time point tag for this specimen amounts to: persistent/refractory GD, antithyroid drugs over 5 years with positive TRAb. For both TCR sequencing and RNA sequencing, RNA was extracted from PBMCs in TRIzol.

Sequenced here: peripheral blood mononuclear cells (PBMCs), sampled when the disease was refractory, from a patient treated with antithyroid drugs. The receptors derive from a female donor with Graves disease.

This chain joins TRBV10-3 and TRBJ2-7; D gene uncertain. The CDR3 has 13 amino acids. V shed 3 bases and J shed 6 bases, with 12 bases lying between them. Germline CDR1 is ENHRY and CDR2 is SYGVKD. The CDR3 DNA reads TGTGCCATCAGTGATAGGATTGAGGCCGAGCAGTACTTC. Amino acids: CAISDRIEAEQYF.

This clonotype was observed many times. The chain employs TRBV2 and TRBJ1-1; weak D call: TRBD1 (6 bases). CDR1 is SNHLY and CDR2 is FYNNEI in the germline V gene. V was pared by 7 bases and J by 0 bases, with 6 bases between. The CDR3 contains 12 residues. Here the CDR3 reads CASTGVNTEAFF. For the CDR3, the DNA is TGTGCCAGCACAGGGGTGAACACTGAAGCTTTCTTT.

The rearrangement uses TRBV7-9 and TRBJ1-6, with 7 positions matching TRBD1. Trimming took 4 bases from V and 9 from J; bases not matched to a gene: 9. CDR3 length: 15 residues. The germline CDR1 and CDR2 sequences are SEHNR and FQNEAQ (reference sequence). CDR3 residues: CASSSSGGWGSPLHF. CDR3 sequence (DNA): TGTGCCAGCAGCTCGTCAGGGGGATGGGGTTCACCCCTCCACTTT. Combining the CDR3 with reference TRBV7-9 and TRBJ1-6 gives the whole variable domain DTGVSQNPRHKITKRGQNVTFRCDPISEHNRLYWYRQTLGQGPEFLTYFQNEAQLEKSRLLSDRFSAERPKGSFSTLEIQRTEQGDSAMYLCASSSSGGWGSPLHFGNGTRLTVT.

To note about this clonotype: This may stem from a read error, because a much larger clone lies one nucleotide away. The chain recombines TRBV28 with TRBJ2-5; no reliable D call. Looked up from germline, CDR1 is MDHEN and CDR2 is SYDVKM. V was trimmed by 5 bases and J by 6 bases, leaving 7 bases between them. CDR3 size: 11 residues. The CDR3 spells CASSIRKTQYF. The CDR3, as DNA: TGTGCCAGCAGTATAAGGAAGACCCAGTACTTC.

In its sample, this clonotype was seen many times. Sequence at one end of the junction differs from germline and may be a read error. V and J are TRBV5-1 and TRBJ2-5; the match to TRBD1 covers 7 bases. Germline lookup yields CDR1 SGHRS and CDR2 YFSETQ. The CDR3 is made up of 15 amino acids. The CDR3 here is CASSPPPQGSETQYF. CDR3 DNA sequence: TGTGCCAGCAGCCCCCCCCCACAGGGGTCGGAGACCCAGTACTTC.

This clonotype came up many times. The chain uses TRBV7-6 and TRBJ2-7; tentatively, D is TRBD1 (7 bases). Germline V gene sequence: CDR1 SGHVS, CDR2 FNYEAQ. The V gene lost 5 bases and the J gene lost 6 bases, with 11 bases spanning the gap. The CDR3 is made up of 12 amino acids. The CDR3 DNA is TGTGCCAGCAGCGCAGGGGGGCCCGAGCAGTACTTC. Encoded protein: CASSAGGPEQYF.

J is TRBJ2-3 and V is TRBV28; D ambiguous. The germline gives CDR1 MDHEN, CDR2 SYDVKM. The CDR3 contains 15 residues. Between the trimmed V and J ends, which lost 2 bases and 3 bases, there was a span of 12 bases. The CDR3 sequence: CASSLSQENTDTQYF. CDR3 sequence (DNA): TGTGCCAGCAGTTTAAGTCAGGAGAATACAGATACGCAGTATTTT.

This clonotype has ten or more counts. The CDR3: CASSDSEKLFF. The DNA of the CDR3 is TGTGCCAGCAGTGACAGCGAAAAACTGTTTTTT. The V and J genes are TRBV2 and TRBJ1-4; D call uncertain. The CDR3 sequence is 11 residues long. CDR1 is SNHLY and CDR2 is FYNNEI in the germline V gene. Trimming cost V 3 bases and J 8 bases, with 4 bases left between them.

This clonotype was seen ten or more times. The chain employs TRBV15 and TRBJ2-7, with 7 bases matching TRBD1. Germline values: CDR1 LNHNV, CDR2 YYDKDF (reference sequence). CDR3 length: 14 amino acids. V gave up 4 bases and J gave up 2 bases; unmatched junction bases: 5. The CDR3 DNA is TGTGCCACCAGCAATAGACAGGGACCCTACGAGCAGTACTTC. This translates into CATSNRQGPYEQYF.

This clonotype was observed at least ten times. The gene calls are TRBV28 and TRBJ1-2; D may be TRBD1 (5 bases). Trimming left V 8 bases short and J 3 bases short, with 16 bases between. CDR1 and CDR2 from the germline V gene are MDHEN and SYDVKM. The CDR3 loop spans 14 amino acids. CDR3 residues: CASQRGGEYYGYTF. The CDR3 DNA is TGTGCCAGCCAACGTGGGGGGGAGTACTATGGCTACACCTTC.

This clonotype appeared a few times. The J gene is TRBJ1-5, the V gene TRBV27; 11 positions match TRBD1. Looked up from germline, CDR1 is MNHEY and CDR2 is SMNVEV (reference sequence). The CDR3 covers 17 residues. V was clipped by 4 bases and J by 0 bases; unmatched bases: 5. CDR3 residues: CASSSGTGGYSNQPQHF. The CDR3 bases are TGTGCCAGCAGTTCCGGGACAGGGGGGTATAGCAATCAGCCCCAGCATTTT.